A selection of T cell receptor beta chains follows, all from one sample in a study of CD8 T cells in Susac syndrome. MiXCR, run by TCRdb on the immunoSEQ multiplex PCR reads, gives a single entry per CDR3 protein. The sample has fewer than 350,000 distinct CDR3 sequences, around 90% seen once; the top ten hold over 0.05%. The sample comprised CD4+ T cells from PBMCs. Receptor source: a human donor with multiple sclerosis. The CDR3 runs from the conserved cysteine through the conserved F or W. A D gene is named only where the DNA matches it firmly. For some rows the clone size is stated as once, few or many, or as a class when expanded; others skip it.

clone size: -
D gene: -
V gene: TRBV6-2/TRBV6-3
J gene: TRBJ1-1
CDR3 DNA: TGTGCCAGCAGTAATCCGGGACCCGATTTCAGAGCTTTCTTT
CDR3 protein: CASSNPGPDFRAFF

clone size: -
D gene: TRBD1
V gene: TRBV18
J gene: TRBJ1-1
CDR3 DNA: TGTGCCAGCTCACCGTCCACAGGGGTGAACACTGAAGCTTTCTTT
CDR3 protein: CASSPSTGVNTEAFF

clone size: -
D gene: -
V gene: TRBV3-1
J gene: TRBJ2-2
CDR3 DNA: TGTGCCAGCAGCTTATCATCCGGGGCGAACACCGGGGAGCTGTTTTTT
CDR3 protein: CASSLSSGANTGELFF

clone size: -
D gene: TRBD1
V gene: TRBV29-1
J gene: TRBJ1-4
CDR3 DNA: TGCAGCGCCATGGGACAGGGCGATGAAAAACTGTTTTTT
CDR3 protein: CSAMGQGDEKLFF

clone size: -
D gene: -
V gene: TRBV12-3/TRBV12-4
J gene: TRBJ1-1
CDR3 DNA: TGTGCCAGCAGTACCAGGGCGGCCGCTGAAGCTTTCTTT
CDR3 protein: CASSTRAAAEAFF

clone size: -
D gene: -
V gene: TRBV6-1
J gene: TRBJ2-7
CDR3 DNA: TGTGCCAGCAGTGAAATCTACGAGCAGTACTTC
CDR3 protein: CASSEIYEQYF

clone size: -
D gene: -
V gene: TRBV18
J gene: TRBJ2-3
CDR3 DNA: TGTGCCAGCTCATCCTACTCGGGTACGCAGTATTTT
CDR3 protein: CASSSYSGTQYF

clone size: -
D gene: TRBD2
V gene: TRBV6-2/TRBV6-3
J gene: TRBJ2-2
CDR3 DNA: TGTGCCAGCAGCTCTGCGGGGGGGCCGGACACCGGGGAGCTGTTTTTT
CDR3 protein: CASSSAGGPDTGELFF

clone size: -
D gene: TRBD1
V gene: TRBV4-1
J gene: TRBJ1-2
CDR3 DNA: TGCGCCAGCAGCCAAGTCTGGAGGGGGCATGGCTACACCTTC
CDR3 protein: CASSQVWRGHGYTF

clone size: few
D gene: -
V gene: TRBV4-2
J gene: TRBJ1-4
CDR3 DNA: TGTGCCAGCAGGGGAGAGGGTAATGAAAAACTGTTTTTT
CDR3 protein: CASRGEGNEKLFF

clone size: -
D gene: -
V gene: TRBV7-2
J gene: TRBJ2-3
CDR3 DNA: TGTGCCAGCAGATCCGGCGGGACGCAGTATTTT
CDR3 protein: CASRSGGTQYF

clone size: -
D gene: TRBD1
V gene: TRBV29-1
J gene: TRBJ1-1
CDR3 DNA: TGCAGCGTTGAAGAGACAGGGGTCTCTGAAGCTTTCTTT
CDR3 protein: CSVEETGVSEAFF

clone size: few
D gene: TRBD2
V gene: TRBV7-2
J gene: TRBJ2-5
CDR3 DNA: TGTGCCAGCAGCTTAACTAGCGGGGTCCAAGAGACCCAGTACTTC
CDR3 protein: CASSLTSGVQETQYF

clone size: -
D gene: -
V gene: TRBV2
J gene: TRBJ2-1
CDR3 DNA: TGTGCCAGCAGTCTTACAGGGTTCCACGGCAATGAGCAGTTCTTC
CDR3 protein: CASSLTGFHGNEQFF

clone size: -
D gene: TRBD1
V gene: TRBV13
J gene: TRBJ2-7
CDR3 DNA: TGTGCCAGCAGTTCCGGCCGACAGGGCCTAGGCTACGAGCAGTACTTT
CDR3 protein: CASSSGRQGLGYEQYF

clone size: -
D gene: -
V gene: TRBV27
J gene: TRBJ2-5
CDR3 DNA: TGTGCCACCAAGCCGGGCCGAATCACGGGGATGGAGACCCAGTACTTC
CDR3 protein: CATKPGRITGMETQYF

clone size: -
D gene: -
V gene: TRBV29-1
J gene: TRBJ1-1
CDR3 DNA: TGCAGCGTTGGCGGGGTCACGAACACTGAAGCTTTCTTT
CDR3 protein: CSVGGVTNTEAFF

clone size: -
D gene: -
V gene: TRBV11-2
J gene: TRBJ2-7
CDR3 DNA: TGTGCCAGCAGCTTAGTTGGCAACTCCTACGAGCAGTACTTC
CDR3 protein: CASSLVGNSYEQYF

clone size: -
D gene: -
V gene: TRBV4-2
J gene: TRBJ2-7
CDR3 DNA: TGTGCCAGCAGCCAAGGGTCTTCGTCGCCAGTCTACGAGCAGTACTTC
CDR3 protein: CASSQGSSSPVYEQYF

clone size: once
D gene: -
V gene: TRBV12-5
J gene: TRBJ1-6
CDR3 DNA: TGTGCTAGTGGTTTGGACAGGGTTTCACCCCTCCACTTT
CDR3 protein: CASGLDRVSPLHF

clone size: few
D gene: TRBD1
V gene: TRBV20-1
J gene: TRBJ1-1
CDR3 DNA: TGCAGTGCGGACAGGCTGAACACTGAAGCTTTCTTT
CDR3 protein: CSADRLNTEAFF

clone size: once
D gene: TRBD1
V gene: TRBV28
J gene: TRBJ2-3
CDR3 DNA: TGTGCCAGCACCCCGTCGGGACAGGGGCCAGATACGCAGTATTTT
CDR3 protein: CASTPSGQGPDTQYF

clone size: -
D gene: TRBD2
V gene: TRBV12-3/TRBV12-4
J gene: TRBJ2-1
CDR3 DNA: TGTGCCAGCACCATTACTAGCGGGGTATCATCTGAGCAGTTCTTC
CDR3 protein: CASTITSGVSSEQFF

clone size: -
D gene: TRBD1
V gene: TRBV7-8
J gene: TRBJ1-5
CDR3 DNA: TGTGCCAGCAGCTTACGCTCCGGGACAGGGACTCAGCCCCAGCATTTT
CDR3 protein: CASSLRSGTGTQPQHF

clone size: -
D gene: -
V gene: TRBV6-5
J gene: TRBJ2-5
CDR3 DNA: TGTGCCAGCAGTTACGGGGGCATGAAGGAGACCCAGTACTTC
CDR3 protein: CASSYGGMKETQYF

clone size: -
D gene: -
V gene: TRBV29-1
J gene: TRBJ1-2
CDR3 DNA: TGCAGCGTTGGGGATAAGGGGCCCTATGGCTACACCTTC
CDR3 protein: CSVGDKGPYGYTF

clone size: -
D gene: TRBD2
V gene: TRBV19
J gene: TRBJ2-1
CDR3 DNA: TGTGCCAGTAGTATATTAAGCGGGGGGGCCCATGAGCAGTTCTTC
CDR3 protein: CASSILSGGAHEQFF

clone size: -
D gene: TRBD1
V gene: TRBV12-3/TRBV12-4
J gene: TRBJ1-1
CDR3 DNA: TGTGCCAGCAGTTCCCCGGGACAGGGGAGAACTTTCTTT
CDR3 protein: CASSSPGQGRTFF

clone size: -
D gene: -
V gene: TRBV9
J gene: TRBJ2-2
CDR3 DNA: TGTGCCAGCAGCGTAGATAATAGCCCCGGGGAGCTGTTTTTT
CDR3 protein: CASSVDNSPGELFF

clone size: once
D gene: -
V gene: TRBV30
J gene: TRBJ2-7
CDR3 DNA: TGTGCCTGGAGTGTCGAGGGCTACTACGAGCAGTACTTC
CDR3 protein: CAWSVEGYYEQYF

clone size: -
D gene: -
V gene: TRBV3-1
J gene: TRBJ2-3
CDR3 DNA: TGTGCCAGCAGCCCGGGGTATGGGACCTTCACAGATACGCAGTATTTT
CDR3 protein: CASSPGYGTFTDTQYF

clone size: -
D gene: -
V gene: TRBV19
J gene: TRBJ2-7
CDR3 DNA: TGTGCCAGGCGCTCGGAGGGCCGGGACTACGAGCAGTACTTC
CDR3 protein: CARRSEGRDYEQYF

clone size: few
D gene: TRBD1
V gene: TRBV29-1
J gene: TRBJ1-2
CDR3 DNA: TGCAGCGTAGGACAGGGCCAAGGCTACACCTTC
CDR3 protein: CSVGQGQGYTF

clone size: once
D gene: TRBD1
V gene: TRBV30
J gene: TRBJ2-2
CDR3 DNA: TGTGCCTGGAGTGCAGACAGGGTCGACGTGGGCGGGGAGCTGTTTTTT
CDR3 protein: CAWSADRVDVGGELFF

clone size: -
D gene: -
V gene: TRBV18
J gene: TRBJ2-2
CDR3 DNA: TGTGCCAGCTCACCGTCACAGGGAGAGGCCGGGGAGCTGTTTTTT
CDR3 protein: CASSPSQGEAGELFF

clone size: -
D gene: -
V gene: TRBV6-5
J gene: TRBJ2-7
CDR3 DNA: TGTGCCAGCAGTCGGGCGGCAGGAACCTACGAGCAGTACTTC
CDR3 protein: CASSRAAGTYEQYF

clone size: -
D gene: -
V gene: TRBV5-1
J gene: TRBJ2-5
CDR3 DNA: TGCGCCAGCAGCCCCCGAAAACAAGACGAAGGGACCCAGTACTTC
CDR3 protein: CASSPRKQDEGTQYF

clone size: -
D gene: -
V gene: TRBV20-1
J gene: TRBJ2-3
CDR3 DNA: TGCAGTGCTAGACGCGGGGTCGCCACAGATACGCAGTATTTT
CDR3 protein: CSARRGVATDTQYF

clone size: -
D gene: TRBD2
V gene: TRBV12-3/TRBV12-4
J gene: TRBJ2-1
CDR3 DNA: TGTGCCAGCACCGGCCAGGGCGGGGGGTATTTAAATGAGCAGTTCTTC
CDR3 protein: CASTGQGGGYLNEQFF

clone size: -
D gene: -
V gene: TRBV14
J gene: TRBJ2-1
CDR3 DNA: TGTGCCAGCAGCCAACACCGGGATCCCTACAATGAGCAGTTCTTC
CDR3 protein: CASSQHRDPYNEQFF

clone size: -
D gene: TRBD2
V gene: TRBV7-3
J gene: TRBJ2-7
CDR3 DNA: TGTGCCAGCAGCCCCCTCCCTAGCGGGAGACACGAGCAGTACTTC
CDR3 protein: CASSPLPSGRHEQYF

clone size: -
D gene: -
V gene: TRBV18
J gene: TRBJ2-5
CDR3 DNA: TGTGCCAGCTCAACCACCGGAGAGACCCAGTACTTC
CDR3 protein: CASSTTGETQYF